The T cell receptor (beta chain) under discussion was sequenced for a study of blood T cell repertoires in COVID-19. Whole-study context: Spain, Italy and the United States supplied samples that represented acute and convalescent COVID-19. PBMCs, B-cell-depleted T cells, or T cells were the source of the cDNA or gDNA that made up the material.

In the authors' workflow: The assay estimated nucleated cells by amplifying reference gene primers. The repertoire was sequenced with immunoSEQ multiplex PCR; TCRdb's copy has only in-frame clones and lacks some. D and trimming were read from the DNA, whereas the V and J calls and clone size are those reported in that table. The sample comprises almost 50,000 clones, roughly nine tenths of which are singletons, and under 4.5% rests with the top ten. The V and J ends lost 8 bases and 2 bases respectively, with 13 bases between them. Germline V CDR1 and CDR2: MNHEY, SVGAGI. There are 13 residues in the CDR3.

Sequencing was carried out using peripheral blood. The clonotype originates from a human donor in a cohort sampled during active COVID-19. V and J are TRBV6-5 and TRBJ2-7; tentative D call: TRBD1 (5 bases). CDR3 nucleotides: TGTGCCAGCTCTGTCGCAGGGCCCTACGAGCAGTACGTC. Translation gives CASSVAGPYEQYV.